These 27 T cell receptor beta chains came from one sample sequenced in a study of CD8 T cells in Susac syndrome. Random hexamers were used to reverse transcribe 0.5 to 1 ug of RNA. TCRdb passed the immunoSEQ multiplex PCR reads through MiXCR, listing each CDR3 protein once. The sample yields around 200,000 distinct CDR3 sequences, about 95% seen once. The source material was CD4+ T cells from PBMCs. Receptors originate from a human donor with multiple sclerosis.

The rearrangement uses TRBV18 and TRBJ1-2, with unresolved D. The CDR3 has 13 amino acids. Trimming stripped 5 bases from V and 4 bases from J, with 11 bases between. The germline gives CDR1 KGHSH, CDR2 LQKENI. The CDR3 coding sequence is TGTGCCAGCTCATCGGGCCAGACCTATGGCTACACCTTC. The encoded protein is CASSSGQTYGYTF. The complete variable domain, with remaining parts taken from reference TRBV18 and TRBJ1-2, reads NAGVMQNPRHLVRRRGQEARLRCSPMKGHSHVYWYRQLPEEGLKFMVYLQKENIIDESGMPKERFSAEFPKEGPSILRIQQVVRGDSAAYFCASSSGQTYGYTFGSGTRLTVV.

V gene TRBV7-9 combines with J gene TRBJ2-1; no firm D call. Trimming cost V 8 bases and J 5 bases, with 16 bases left between them. The CDR3 loop spans 14 amino acids. Looked up from germline, CDR1 is SEHNR and CDR2 is FQNEAQ (reference sequence). The CDR3 spells CASPVAEWDNEQFF. CDR3 sequence (DNA): TGTGCCAGCCCCGTTGCGGAATGGGACAATGAGCAGTTCTTC.

As concerns this clonotype: The junction and the germline gene differ at one end; a read error may be behind it. The chain joins TRBV30 to TRBJ2-1; D may be TRBD2 (6 bases). The CDR3 contains 14 residues. CDR1 and CDR2 from the germline V gene are GTSNPN and SVGIG (reference sequence). The CDR3 loop is CARREGAAYNEQFF. The CDR3 DNA is TGTGCCCGGAGGGAAGGGGCCGCCTACAATGAGCAGTTCTTC.

This clonotype was detected a few times. CDR3 sequence reads: CASGGQFSTDTQYF. CDR3 nucleotide sequence: TGTGCTAGTGGTGGACAGTTTAGCACAGATACGCAGTATTTT. V is TRBV12-5 and J is TRBJ2-3; possible D gene TRBD1, 6 bases. The CDR3 is made up of 14 amino acids. V was cut by 5 bases and J by 0 bases, with 9 bases left in between. Germline CDR1 is LGHNT and CDR2 is FRNRAP.

J is TRBJ2-7 and V is TRBV7-9, with TRBD1 identical over 9 bases. Germline V gene sequence: CDR1 SEHNR, CDR2 FQNEAQ (reference sequence). This CDR3 has 14 residues. With 3 bases clipped from V and 5 bases from J, the junction kept 5 bases outside the gene matches. The CDR3 DNA follows: TGTGCCAGCAGCTTGACGGACAGGGGAGACGAGCAGTACTTC. This codes for CASSLTDRGDEQYF. The variable domain in full, completed from reference TRBV7-9 and TRBJ2-7, reads DTGVSQNPRHKITKRGQNVTFRCDPISEHNRLYWYRQTLGQGPEFLTYFQNEAQLEKSRLLSDRFSAERPKGSFSTLEIQRTEQGDSAMYLCASSLTDRGDEQYFGPGTRLTVT.

The chain combines TRBV7-9 with TRBJ1-4; the match to TRBD1 covers 10 bases. The germline V gene has CDR1 SEHNR and CDR2 FQNEAQ (reference sequence). CDR3 length: 14 amino acids. The ends lost 5 bases at V and 7 bases at J; junction bases unmatched: 4. This CDR3 reads CASSATGGGEKLFF. CDR3 bases: TGTGCCAGCAGCGCGACAGGGGGCGGTGAAAAACTGTTTTTT.

The gene calls are TRBV6-5 and TRBJ1-5; D unresolved. This CDR3 has 15 amino acids. CDR1 and CDR2 from the germline V gene are MNHEY and SVGAGI. V was clipped by 6 bases and J by 2 bases, with 14 bases between them. CDR3 sequence (DNA): TGTGCCAGCAGACCCCGTGGGCACCGCAATCAGCCCCAGCATTTT. Amino acids: CASRPRGHRNQPQHF.

About this clonotype itself: One end of the junction fails to match germline, which may point to a read error. This chain joins TRBV20-1 and TRBJ2-3; 8 bases are a match to TRBD2. The CDR3 sequence is 14 residues long. Looked up from germline, CDR1 is DFQATT and CDR2 is SNEGSKA (reference sequence). CDR3 region: CSARAGARTDTQYF. The CDR3 DNA reads TGCAGTGCGAGAGCGGGGGCCCGCACAGATACGCAGTATTTT.

The chain couples TRBV29-1 to TRBJ1-1; a possible D gene is TRBD1 (5 bases). This CDR3 is 14 amino acids long. In germline, CDR1 is SQVTM, CDR2 ANQGSEA. V was cut by 7 bases and J by 7 bases, with 22 bases left in between. The CDR3 reads CSAGTGPGPNEAFF. The DNA of the CDR3 is TGCAGCGCTGGTACAGGCCCAGGGCCTAATGAAGCTTTCTTT.

The V gene is TRBV10-3, the J gene TRBJ2-2; D is unclear. CDR3 size: 11 residues. Germline loops: CDR1 ENHRY, CDR2 SYGVKD. V lost 4 bases and J 8 bases, leaving 5 bases between the germline ends. CDR3 region: CAISGVGELFF. CDR3 nucleotide sequence: TGTGCCATCAGTGGGGTTGGGGAGCTGTTTTTT.

This chain joins TRBV5-1 and TRBJ2-7, with 7 nucleotides matching TRBD1. The CDR3 has 13 residues. With 0 bases clipped from V and 4 bases from J, the junction kept 1 base outside the gene matches. Germline V gene sequence: CDR1 SGHRS, CDR2 YFSETQ. The CDR3 nucleotides read TGCGCCAGCAGCTTGGACAGGGGTTACGAGCAGTACGTC. Translated, it gives CASSLDRGYEQYV.

The gene calls are TRBV24-1 and TRBJ2-1; no clear D gene. Germline assignment: CDR1 KGHDR and CDR2 SFDVKD. Trimming stripped 1 base from V and 5 bases from J, with 5 bases between. The CDR3 sequence is 13 residues long. In DNA, the CDR3 is TGTGCCACCAGTGATTTTATGAACAATGAGCAGTTCTTC. Residues: CATSDFMNNEQFF.

The chain carries TRBV3-1 and TRBJ2-1; tentatively, D is TRBD1 or TRBD2 (5 bases each). CDR1 and CDR2 (germline): LGHDT, YNNKEL (reference sequence). CDR3 length: 18 residues. V lost 2 bases and J lost 0, with 17 bases in between. CDR3 DNA sequence: TGTGCCAGCAGCCAAATCACGACAGTGGGGGTCTCCTACAATGAGCAGTTCTTC. This codes for CASSQITTVGVSYNEQFF.

The chain combines TRBV2 with TRBJ2-1, with TRBD2 as a possible D gene (5 bases). CDR1 and CDR2 from the germline V gene are SNHLY and FYNNEI. This CDR3 has 11 residues. V was shortened by 6 bases and J by 8 bases, with 8 bases between the two germline ends. CDR3 in DNA: TGTGCCAGCAGACGGGGATATGAGCAGTTCTTC. Protein: CASRRGYEQFF.

This clonotype was recorded once. This sequence joins TRBV5-1 and TRBJ2-5; weak D call: TRBD2 (5 bases). Germline assignment: CDR1 SGHRS and CDR2 YFSETQ. CDR3 length: 14 amino acids. V was trimmed by 4 bases and J by 5 bases, leaving 15 bases between them. The CDR3 loop is CASSNPGNWETQYF. The CDR3 DNA reads TGCGCCAGCAGCAATCCGGGGAACTGGGAGACCCAGTACTTC.

The rearrangement joins TRBV29-1 to TRBJ1-2, with D unclear. The germline CDR1 and CDR2 sequences are SQVTM and ANQGSEA. CDR3 length: 13 residues. Trimming shortened V by 3 bases and J by 5 bases, and 13 bases separated the two germline ends. The CDR3 bases are TGCAGCGTTGAGGGGAGGGAGAGATATGGCTACACCTTC. This translates into CSVEGRERYGYTF.

The chain links TRBV15 to TRBJ2-5; unclear D gene. Germline V gives CDR1 LNHNV, CDR2 YYDKDF (reference sequence). The CDR3 extends over 12 amino acids. The V and J ends lost 2 bases and 1 base respectively, with 2 bases between them. The CDR3 DNA reads as TGTGCCACCAGCAGAACCCAAGAGACCCAGTACTTC. Its protein product is CATSRTQETQYF.

The CDR3 reads CSANSRGRNEQFF. CDR3 coding DNA: TGCAGTGCCAATTCCCGGGGCCGCAATGAGCAGTTCTTC. The chain employs TRBV20-1 and TRBJ2-1, with D perhaps matching TRBD1 or TRBD2 (5 bases each). Germline V CDR1 and CDR2: DFQATT, SNEGSKA (reference sequence). Trimming stripped 6 bases from V and 6 bases from J, with 15 bases between. The CDR3 contains 13 residues.

In this sample, this clonotype turned up a few times. This chain connects TRBV4-2 to TRBJ2-7; D uncertain. Germline V CDR1 and CDR2: LGHNA, YNFKEQ. V shed 0 bases and J shed 1 base, with 10 bases lying between them. CDR3 size: 15 residues. CDR3 loop: CASSQENEASYEQYF. In DNA form, the CDR3 reads TGTGCCAGCAGCCAAGAGAATGAGGCGTCCTACGAGCAGTACTTC.

The rearrangement uses TRBV2 and TRBJ1-2; no firm D call. V was pared by 3 bases and J by 5 bases, with 13 bases between. In germline, CDR1 is SNHLY, CDR2 FYNNEI. This CDR3 region has 14 residues. The CDR3 DNA reads TGTGCCAGCAGTGACCCCCTACCTCCGTATGGCTACACCTTC. Translation: CASSDPLPPYGYTF.

The chain uses TRBV29-1 and TRBJ2-5; perhaps TRBD2 as D (5 bases). Trimming took off 7 bases at V and 1 base at J, with 13 bases between the two ends. Germline V CDR1 and CDR2: SQVTM, ANQGSEA. This CDR3 has 13 amino acids. The CDR3 loop is CSADPGSQETQYF. The CDR3 DNA is TGCAGCGCTGACCCGGGGTCCCAAGAGACCCAGTACTTC.

The chain uses TRBV23-1 and TRBJ2-1; 13 nucleotides agree with TRBD2. TRBV23-1 is annotated as an ORF whose role is uncertain. The V segment lost 3 bases and the J segment 0 bases; nucleotides outside the gene matches: 11. The CDR3 has 20 amino acids. CDR3: CASSHLGLAGLLCSYNEQFF. Written as DNA, the CDR3 is TGCGCCAGCAGTCACCTGGGACTAGCGGGGCTACTATGCTCCTACAATGAGCAGTTCTTC.

This clonotype occurred a few times. The chain joins TRBV27 to TRBJ2-7; either TRBD1 or TRBD2 may fit D (5 bases each). Germline V lookup: CDR1 MNHEY, CDR2 SMNVEV (reference sequence). The CDR3 has 13 residues. Trimming stripped 3 bases from V and 1 base from J, with 7 bases between. The CDR3 DNA is TGTGCCAGCAGTTTGGGACGGTCCTACGAGCAGTACGTC. This sequence encodes CASSLGRSYEQYV.

J is TRBJ2-1 and V is TRBV7-2; TRBD1 agrees at 10 bases. Germline lookup yields CDR1 SGHTA and CDR2 FQGNSA. V trimming: 5 bases; J trimming: 10 bases; junction bases outside the gene matches: 5. This CDR3 region has 13 residues. The CDR3 nucleotides read TGTGCCAGCAGCCCAGACAGGGGGCGGGAGCAGTTCTTC. Its protein is CASSPDRGREQFF.

CDR3 coding DNA: TGTGCCAGCACCTCGGGGGGGGCGAGCTCCTACAATGAGCAGTTCTTC. It is translated as CASTSGGASSYNEQFF. The chain links TRBV5-4 to TRBJ2-1; 8 bases agree with TRBD2. J gave up 0 bases and V 6 bases, and 8 bases lay outside the gene matches. This CDR3 comprises 16 residues. Germline CDR1 is SGHNT and CDR2 is YYREEE (reference sequence).

The gene calls are TRBV29-1 and TRBJ1-1; D gene ambiguous. V lost 7 bases, J lost 1 base, and 13 bases lay in between. Germline V gene data show CDR1 as SQVTM and CDR2 as ANQGSEA. CDR3 length equals 13 residues. The CDR3 DNA reads TGCAGCGCCGGGAGGCGGACGAACACTGAAGCTTTCTTT. It codes for CSAGRRTNTEAFF.

The chain carries TRBV9 and TRBJ1-6, with a tentative D call TRBD1 (5 bases). V lost 2 bases and J 6 bases, leaving 9 bases between the germline ends. CDR1 is SGDLS, CDR2 YYNGEE, per germline. This CDR3 spans 14 amino acids. CDR3 DNA: TGTGCCAGCAGCGTGACTGGGGGTAATTCACCCCTCCACTTT. Encoded protein: CASSVTGGNSPLHF.